The sequence of this T cell receptor beta chain was determined in a study of blood T cell repertoires in COVID-19. At the level of the study: In each case, the material was cDNA or gDNA derived from T cells, B-cell-depleted T cells, or PBMCs.

As originally analysed: Estimates of nucleated cell counts were drawn from the amplification of reference gene primers. Using immunoSEQ multiplex PCR, the repertoire was profiled, and TCRdb retains in-frame clones only, with some absent. The V and J calls and the clone size are those of that table, but D and trimming were determined from the DNA. Of around 140,000 clones listed, 87% were seen once; the top ten hold approximately 6.5%. This clone appeared a few times. The CDR3 is 11 residues long. The V end lost 4 bases, the J end lost 4 bases, and 5 bases lay between the germline ends. Germline CDR1 reads LGHDT; CDR2 reads YNNKEL (reference sequence).

The origin of this receptor is an elderly man with acute or convalescent COVID-19. Sequenced sample: peripheral blood. V usage is TRBV3-1 (or the pseudogene TRBV3-2) and J usage is TRBJ2-7; the D gene is possibly TRBD1 (5 bases). The CDR3 reads CASSPGYEQYF. The CDR3 coding sequence is TGTGCCAGCAGCCCAGGGTACGAGCAGTACTTC.